A single sample gave rise to the 15 T cell receptor beta chains below, sequenced in a study of OX40 agonist ivuxolimab in advanced cancers. The repertoire was sequenced with immunoSEQ multiplex PCR; TCRdb's copy has only in-frame clones and lacks some. The sample contains about 88,000 clones, more than 70% of which appear only once. Source: CD4+ or CD8+ T cells sorted from blood, taken in a trial of the OX40 agonist ivuxolimab. These receptors all stem from an adult with an advanced solid tumor such as melanoma, head and neck, liver or kidney cancer.

This chain joins TRBV9 and TRBJ2-2; a weak D match, TRBD2 (6 bases). V shed 3 bases and J shed 6 bases, with 15 bases lying between them. CDR3 size: 15 residues. The germline CDR1 and CDR2 sequences are SGDLS and YYNGEE. This CDR3 is CASSASVREAGELFF. DNA for the CDR3: TGTGCCAGCAGCGCAAGTGTTAGGGAGGCCGGGGAGCTGTTTTTT.

The V gene is TRBV5-4, the J gene TRBJ2-5, with D possibly matching TRBD1 (6 bases). This CDR3 spans 16 amino acids. V was trimmed by 4 bases and J by 1 base, leaving 17 bases between them. CDR1 SGHNT and CDR2 YYREEE come from the germline V gene (reference sequence). The CDR3 sequence is CASSGGAGALQETQYF. DNA of the CDR3: TGTGCCAGCAGCGGGGGTGCAGGGGCTCTCCAAGAGACCCAGTACTTC.

The genes are TRBV30 and TRBJ2-7, with D tentatively TRBD1 or TRBD2 (5 bases each). Germline V gene sequence: CDR1 GTSNPN, CDR2 SVGIG (reference sequence). V lost 6 bases, J lost 0 bases, and 9 bases lay in between. The CDR3 is made up of 12 amino acids. The CDR3 DNA is TGTGCCTGTGGGACCACCTCCTACGAGCAGTACTTC. Translating gives CACGTTSYEQYF.

J is TRBJ2-1 and V is TRBV7-2; a weak D match, TRBD1 (5 bases). This CDR3 has 13 residues. V was trimmed by 1 base and J by 9 bases, leaving 10 bases between them. The germline CDR1 and CDR2 sequences are SGHTA and FQGNSA. The CDR3 DNA is TGTGCCAGCAGCTTAGGTAGGGGTGCTGAGCAGTTCTTC. Translation: CASSLGRGAEQFF.

The chain is built from TRBV11-2 and TRBJ1-4; D is unclear. CDR1 SGHAT and CDR2 FQNNGV come from the germline V gene. Trimming stripped 5 bases from V and 0 bases from J, with 10 bases between. This CDR3 has 15 residues. Written as DNA, the CDR3 is TGTGCCAGCAGCCAAGACACCGCAACTAATGAAAAACTGTTTTTT. It codes for CASSQDTATNEKLFF. Full variable domain (outside the CDR3, taken from reference TRBV11-2 and TRBJ1-4): EAGVAQSPRYKIIEKRQSVAFWCNPISGHATLYWYQQILGQGPKLLIQFQNNGVVDDSQLPKDRFSAERLKGVDSTLKIQPAKLEDSAVYLCASSQDTATNEKLFFGSGTQLSVL.

This clone appeared once. This sample also contains other DNA sequences that code for the same CDR3. The rearrangement joins TRBV18 to TRBJ1-1, with D uncertain. Trimming removed 5 bases at V and 2 bases at J, with 9 bases between. The CDR3 is 13 amino acids. Germline assignment: CDR1 KGHSH and CDR2 LQKENI. The CDR3 DNA reads TGTGCCAGCTCATCGGACTTAAACACTGAAGCTTTCTTT. Its protein is CASSSDLNTEAFF. The full variable domain, its missing parts supplied by reference TRBV18 and TRBJ1-1, is NAGVMQNPRHLVRRRGQEARLRCSPMKGHSHVYWYRQLPEEGLKFMVYLQKENIIDESGMPKERFSAEFPKEGPSILRIQQVVRGDSAAYFCASSSDLNTEAFFGQGTRLTVV.

The chain is built from TRBV28 and TRBJ2-2; no clear D gene. V was pared by 6 bases and J by 3 bases, with 14 bases between. The CDR3 spans 15 residues. Germline V lookup: CDR1 MDHEN, CDR2 SYDVKM. The CDR3 spells CASSQNVGYTGELFF. CDR3 sequence (DNA): TGTGCCAGCAGCCAAAACGTGGGGTACACCGGGGAGCTGTTTTTT. The complete variable domain, with remaining parts taken from reference TRBV28 and TRBJ2-2, reads DVKVTQSSRYLVKRTGEKVFLECVQDMDHENMFWYRQDPGLGLRLIYFSYDVKMKEKGDIPEGYSVSREKKERFSLILESASTNQTSMYLCASSQNVGYTGELFFGEGSRLTVL.

About this clone itself: Its ends do not fully match the called genes, so a read error is possible. J is TRBJ2-1 and V is TRBV10-3, with TRBD1 identical over 11 bases. The CDR3 consists of 14 residues. The V gene's germline CDR1 is ENHRY and CDR2 SYGVKD. The CDR3: CAISERDRGWKVLF. CDR3 nucleotide sequence: TGTGCCATCAGTGAGCGGGACAGGGGGTGGAAGGTGCTCTTC.

The J gene is TRBJ2-1, the V gene TRBV28; D may correspond to TRBD1 or TRBD2 (7 bases each). CDR3 length equals 13 residues. The V gene lost 10 bases and the J gene lost 5 bases, with 15 bases spanning the gap. CDR1 and CDR2 (germline): MDHEN, SYDVKM. CDR3 coding DNA: TGTGCCACCAAGGGAGGGGGCCACAATGAGCAGTTCTTC. Translation gives CATKGGGHNEQFF.

The rearrangement joins TRBV9 to TRBJ2-1, with unresolved D. The V end lost 3 bases, the J end lost 0 bases, and 10 bases lay between the germline ends. Germline V gives CDR1 SGDLS, CDR2 YYNGEE. The CDR3 has 15 residues. The CDR3 sequence: CASSEAYYSYNEQFF. Here the CDR3 DNA reads TGTGCCAGCAGCGAGGCATATTACTCCTACAATGAGCAGTTCTTC.

The chain carries TRBV6-1 and TRBJ1-2; D unresolved. Germline CDR1 MNHNS, CDR2 SASEGT. V lost 7 bases, J lost 8 bases, and 20 bases lay in between. This CDR3 is 14 amino acids long. The CDR3, as DNA: TGTGCCAGCACCCCCGGGATCCTAACGAAAGGCTACACCTTC. The encoded protein is CASTPGILTKGYTF.

This clone was found once. CDR3 nucleotides: TGTGCCAGCAGTTACTCGAGTCGAGGGGGCGACTATGGCTACACCTTC. Protein product: CASSYSSRGGDYGYTF. The V call is TRBV6-5, the J call TRBJ1-2, with 7 bases matching TRBD1. Trimming cost V 0 bases and J 3 bases; bases outside gene matches: 7. This CDR3 comprises 16 residues. The germline V gene has CDR1 MNHEY and CDR2 SVGAGI.

The rearrangement joins TRBV11-1 to TRBJ1-1; D is uncertain. The length of the CDR3 is 15 residues. Per germline, CDR1 SGHAT and CDR2 FQDESV (reference sequence). V lost 4 bases and J 3 bases, leaving 15 bases between the germline ends. This CDR3 reads CASSSQFGIDTEAFF. The DNA for the CDR3 is TGTGCCAGCAGCTCCCAGTTTGGGATAGACACTGAAGCTTTCTTT.

The CDR3 loop reads CASSERYTEAFF. Written as DNA, the CDR3 is TGCGCCAGCAGTGAGCGGTACACTGAAGCTTTCTTT. The chain links TRBV10-2 to TRBJ1-1; D is ambiguous. The V gene lost 2 bases and the J gene lost 3 bases, with 4 bases spanning the gap. CDR1 is WSHSY, CDR2 SAAADI, per germline. This CDR3 region has 12 residues.

V and J are TRBV6-5 and TRBJ2-5, with TRBD1 identical over 9 bases. The CDR3 totals 13 residues. In germline, CDR1 is MNHEY, CDR2 SVGAGI. The V segment lost 6 bases and the J segment 5 bases; nucleotides outside the gene matches: 4. The CDR3 sequence: CASRHRGLETQYF. DNA of the CDR3: TGTGCCAGCAGGCACAGGGGGCTGGAGACCCAGTACTTC.